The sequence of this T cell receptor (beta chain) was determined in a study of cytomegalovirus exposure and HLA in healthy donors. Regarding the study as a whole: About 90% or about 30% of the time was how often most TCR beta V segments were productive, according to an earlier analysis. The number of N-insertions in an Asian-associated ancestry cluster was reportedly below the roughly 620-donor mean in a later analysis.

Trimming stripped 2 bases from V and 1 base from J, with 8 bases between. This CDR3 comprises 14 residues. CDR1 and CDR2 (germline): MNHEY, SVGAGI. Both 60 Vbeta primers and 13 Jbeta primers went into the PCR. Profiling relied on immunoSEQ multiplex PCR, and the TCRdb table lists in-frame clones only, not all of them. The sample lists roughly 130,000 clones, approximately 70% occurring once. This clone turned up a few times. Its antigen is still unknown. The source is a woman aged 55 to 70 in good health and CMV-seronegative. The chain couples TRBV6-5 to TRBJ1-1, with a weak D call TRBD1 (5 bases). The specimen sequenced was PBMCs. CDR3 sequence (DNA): TGTGCCAGCAGTTACGTCGGGGGGAACACTGAAGCTTTCTTT. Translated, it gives CASSYVGGNTEAFF.